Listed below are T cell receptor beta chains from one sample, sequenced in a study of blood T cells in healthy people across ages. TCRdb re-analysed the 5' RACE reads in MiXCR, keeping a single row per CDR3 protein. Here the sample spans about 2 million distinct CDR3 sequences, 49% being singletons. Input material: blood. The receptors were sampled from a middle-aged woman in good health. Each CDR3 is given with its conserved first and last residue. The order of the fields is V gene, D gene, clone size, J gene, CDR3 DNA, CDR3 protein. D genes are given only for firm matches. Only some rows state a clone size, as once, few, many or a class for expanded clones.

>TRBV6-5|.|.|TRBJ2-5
TGTGCCAGCAGTTCGACAGGGACTTGGGAGACCCAGTACTTC
CASSSTGTWETQYF
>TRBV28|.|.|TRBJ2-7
TGTGCCAGCGTCGCCGGGGCCTCCTACGAGCAGTACTTC
CASVAGASYEQYF
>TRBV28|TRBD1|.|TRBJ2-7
TGTGCCAGCAGTTCCCCCCGGGACAGGTCCTACGAGCAGTACTTC
CASSSPRDRSYEQYF
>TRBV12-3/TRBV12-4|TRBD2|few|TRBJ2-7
TGTGCCAGCAGTAAAAATAGCGGGGGAAATCTCTACGAGCAGTACTTC
CASSKNSGGNLYEQYF
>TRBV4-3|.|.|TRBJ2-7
TGCGCCAGCAGCCAAATGGACAGAAGCTCCGACGAGCAGTACTTC
CASSQMDRSSDEQYF
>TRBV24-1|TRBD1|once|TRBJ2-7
TGTGCCACCGCAGGGGACAGAACCTACGAGCAGTACTTC
CATAGDRTYEQYF
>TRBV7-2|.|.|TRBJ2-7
TGTGCCAGCAGCATTAGTGTCGGCGCCGAGCAGTACTTC
CASSISVGAEQYF
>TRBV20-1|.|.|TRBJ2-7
TGCAGTGCTACCACCCGCTACGAGCAGTACTTC
CSATTRYEQYF
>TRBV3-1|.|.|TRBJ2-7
TGTGCCAGCAGCCAAGAAGGGTCCGTCTCCTACGAGCAGTACTTC
CASSQEGSVSYEQYF
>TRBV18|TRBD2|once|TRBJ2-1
TGTGCCAGCTCACCACCAACCCGGGGGGGTTACAATGAGCAGTTCTTC
CASSPPTRGGYNEQFF
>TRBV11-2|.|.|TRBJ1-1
TGTGCCGGCAGCCCTAGCAGGGGAGGTAACACTGAAGCTTTCTTT
CAGSPSRGGNTEAFF
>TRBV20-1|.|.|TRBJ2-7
TGCAGTGCTCTTGCCCCGGGGCCCCCCTACGAGCAGTACTTC
CSALAPGPPYEQYF
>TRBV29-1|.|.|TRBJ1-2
TGCAGCGTTACGGGGGGCCGGTATGGCTACACCTTC
CSVTGGRYGYTF
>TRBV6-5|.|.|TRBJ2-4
TGTGCCAGCAGTTACCCATCTTTTACCGGGGGCGGGCAGTACTTC
CASSYPSFTGGGQYF
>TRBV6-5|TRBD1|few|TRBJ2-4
TGTGCCAGCACCAGACAGGGGGCCAAAAACATTCAGTACTTC
CASTRQGAKNIQYF
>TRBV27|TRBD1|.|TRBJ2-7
TGTGCCAGCAGTCCCCCGACAGGGAACTACGAGCAGTACTTC
CASSPPTGNYEQYF
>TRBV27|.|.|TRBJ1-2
TGTGCCAGCCGACTTCCCGGGGGGCAAGGCTACACCTTC
CASRLPGGQGYTF
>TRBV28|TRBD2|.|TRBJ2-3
TGTGCCAGCAGTTTTTATAGCGGGGTCGAAAGGTACCCTAGCACAGATACGCAGTATTTT
CASSFYSGVERYPSTDTQYF
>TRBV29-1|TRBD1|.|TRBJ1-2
TGCAGCTCCAGCGACAGGGCTGGAGGCTACACCTTC
CSSSDRAGGYTF
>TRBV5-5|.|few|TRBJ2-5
TGTGCCAGCAGCTTGGTTTCCCAGGGTGGTTCGGAGACCCAGTACTTC
CASSLVSQGGSETQYF
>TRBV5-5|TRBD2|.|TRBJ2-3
TGTGCCAGCAGCTTGTCGGTAGCGGGGGGCACAGATACGCAGTATTTT
CASSLSVAGGTDTQYF
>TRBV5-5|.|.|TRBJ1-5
TGTGCCAGCAGCCTCGTGGTGAAGGGTCAGCCCCAGCATTTT
CASSLVVKGQPQHF
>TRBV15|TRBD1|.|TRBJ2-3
TGTGCCACCAGCGGACAGGGGAGAGGCACAGATACGCAGTATTTT
CATSGQGRGTDTQYF
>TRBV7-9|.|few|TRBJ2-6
TGTGCCAGCAGCTTATACGGAGACTCTGGGGCCAACGTCCTGACTTTC
CASSLYGDSGANVLTF
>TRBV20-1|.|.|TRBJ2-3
TGCAGTGCTAGCCCCGCCTCGGGGGCTACAGGAACGCAGTATTTT
CSASPASGATGTQYF
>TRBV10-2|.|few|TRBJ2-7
TGCGCCAGCGCTGCCAGGCAGACCTACGAGCAGTACTTC
CASAARQTYEQYF
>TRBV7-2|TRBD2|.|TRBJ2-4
TGTGCCAGCAGCCTGGCGCGGGGGATTATTCGGTACTTC
CASSLARGIIRYF
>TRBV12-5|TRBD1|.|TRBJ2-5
TGTGCTAGTGGGGGACAGGGGGGCCAAGAGACCCAGTACTTC
CASGGQGGQETQYF